These 27 T cell receptor beta chains were all obtained from the same sample, sequenced in a study of regulatory T cells in long-lasting Graves disease (dated by TCRdb to about 2021). The library came from multiplex PCR. The listed sequencing device is Illumina HiSeq 4000. To build TCR beta libraries, CDR3 regions were amplified by Arm-PCR using iRepertoire HTBI primers. TCRdb handled the public reads itself, with Q25 trimming in fastp and clone calling in MiXCR, and kept productive beta chains. Under each unique CDR3 protein, matching rows form one entry showing the most common genes and DNA. The sample contains a few hundred thousand distinct CDR3 sequences, 12% of them found a single time. The ten largest account for around 18% of the sample. Per the publication, the time point label means: newly diagnosed GD, antithyroid drugs for less than 3 months. For both TCR sequencing and RNA sequencing, RNA was extracted from PBMCs in TRIzol.

The same data also contributed to another study, on T cells in Graves' hyperthyroidism and ophthalmopathy.

Here the sequenced sample was peripheral blood mononuclear cells (PBMCs), taken at new diagnosis, from a patient treated with antithyroid drugs. The receptors were sampled from a woman aged 18-35 years with Graves disease. Donor details come from another sample of the same person, matched by shared clones.

There are a few counts of this clonotype. V gene TRBV10-1 combines with J gene TRBJ2-5, with 8 bases that match TRBD2. Germline trimming cut 4 bases from V and 5 bases from J; bases unmatched to any gene: 3. CDR1 WNHNN and CDR2 SYGVQD come from the germline V gene (reference sequence). The CDR3 spans 13 residues. The CDR3: CASSALAGETQYF. In DNA form, the CDR3 reads TGCGCCAGCAGTGCGTTAGCGGGGGAGACCCAGTACTTC.

This clonotype was picked up many times. The chain joins TRBV6-2 or TRBV6-3 to TRBJ2-3; 7 bases are a match to TRBD2. This CDR3 is 17 amino acids long. The V gene's germline CDR1 is MNHEY and CDR2 SVGEGT. After removal of 5 bases from V and 5 bases from J, the junction contained 16 bases not matched to a gene. The CDR3 region is CASSDNRLAESLDTQYF. In DNA form, the CDR3 reads TGTGCCAGCAGTGATAATCGGCTAGCGGAATCATTAGATACGCAGTATTTT.

This clonotype came up a few times. V gene TRBV20-1 combines with J gene TRBJ2-1; 7 nucleotides line up with TRBD2. V shed 3 bases and J 0 bases; nucleotides not matched to a gene: 8. The CDR3 totals 16 residues. Looked up from germline, CDR1 is DFQATT and CDR2 is SNEGSKA (reference sequence). CDR3 coding DNA: TGCAGTGCTAGCTCGACTAGCCTAGGCTCCTACAATGAGCAGTTCTTC. Translation: CSASSTSLGSYNEQFF.

Here the CDR3 reads CASSRPTGGASYNEQFF. The DNA for the CDR3 is TGTGCCAGCAGCCGTCCTACCGGGGGGGCGAGTTACAATGAGCAGTTCTTC. The V gene is TRBV4-2, the J gene TRBJ2-1, with TRBD2 identical over 8 bases. Germline-derived CDR1 and CDR2 are LGHNA and YNFKEQ. Trimming at V came to 4 bases and at J to 4 bases, leaving 12 bases not matched to a gene. The CDR3 totals 17 residues.

This clonotype occurred once. A clone one base away is much larger, so this may be a read error. The chain recombines TRBV30 with TRBJ2-1; D gene ambiguous. V shed 4 bases and J shed 8 bases, with 9 bases lying between them. The CDR3 runs to 11 residues. Germline V lookup: CDR1 GTSNPN, CDR2 SVGIG (reference sequence). This chain's CDR3 is CAWTPVYEQFF. CDR3 bases: TGTGCCTGGACACCCGTCTATGAGCAGTTCTTC.

This clonotype was seen at least ten times. This sequence joins TRBV2 and TRBJ2-5, with unresolved D. Between the trimmed V and J ends, which lost 5 bases and 0 bases, there was a span of 7 bases. Germline loops: CDR1 SNHLY, CDR2 FYNNEI. This CDR3 is 13 amino acids long. DNA for the CDR3: TGTGCCAGCAGTTCCCTTTACCAAGAGACCCAGTACTTC. It codes for CASSSLYQETQYF.

This clonotype was found many times. The chain uses TRBV6-1 and TRBJ1-1; D is unresolved. CDR3 length: 14 amino acids. CDR1 is MNHNS and CDR2 is SASEGT in the germline V gene. With 4 bases removed from V and 14 bases from J, the gap between germline ends came to 23 bases. The CDR3 DNA follows: TGTGCCAGCAGTGCCTCCCAAACCCGGTCAGCACCCTTCTTT. Translating it yields CASSASQTRSAPFF.

A remark on this clonotype: Just one base apart from a much larger clone, this may be a read error. The rearrangement uses TRBV2 and TRBJ2-5, with 10 nucleotides matching TRBD2. The DNA end is a closer match to TRBJ2-7, so the J assignment may be wrong. Germline-derived CDR1 and CDR2 are SNHLY and FYNNEI. CDR3 length: 16 residues. The CDR3 DNA reads TGTGCCAGCAGTGAGTTTGTTAGGCTAGCGGGGGACGAGCAGTACTTC. Its translation: CASSEFVRLAGDEQYF.

DNA of the CDR3: TGTGCCAGCTCACCGAACAGGGGGCTCGCAGATACGCAGTATTTT. Its translation is CASSPNRGLADTQYF. This sequence joins TRBV18 and TRBJ2-3; 9 bases map to TRBD1. The CDR3 is 15 residues long. The germline V gene encodes CDR1 KGHSH and CDR2 LQKENI. With V trimmed by 3 bases and J by 4 bases, 5 bases remained unmatched. Looking up the rest from reference TRBV18 and TRBJ2-3 gives the full variable domain: NAGVMQNPRHLVRRRGQEARLRCSPMKGHSHVYWYRQLPEEGLKFMVYLQKENIIDESGMPKERFSAEFPKEGPSILRIQQVVRGDSAAYFCASSPNRGLADTQYFGPGTRLTVL.

In DNA form, the CDR3 reads TGTGCCACCAGTGCGGGCGGGAACACTGAAGCTTTCTTT. This sequence encodes CATSAGGNTEAFF. The chain links TRBV24-1 to TRBJ1-1; D uncertain. The germline gives CDR1 KGHDR, CDR2 SFDVKD. This CDR3 has 13 amino acids. V shed 5 bases and J shed 1 base, with 7 bases lying between them.

This clonotype has a count of ten or more. V and J are TRBV5-5 and TRBJ2-6; D uncertain. Deletions cut 0 bases from V and 1 base from J, with 5 bases between. Germline loops: CDR1 SGHKS, CDR2 YYEKEE (reference sequence). The CDR3 length is 15 residues. The CDR3 bases are TGTGCCAGCAGCTTGGGAGTTTCTGGGGCCAACGTCCTGACTTTC. Amino acids: CASSLGVSGANVLTF.

The sample holds many counts of this clonotype. The chain links TRBV20-1 to TRBJ2-1, with 10 bases aligning to TRBD2. Trimming removed 0 bases from V and 0 bases from J; junction bases left unmatched: 5. The germline V gene has CDR1 DFQATT and CDR2 SNEGSKA (reference sequence). This CDR3 has 17 residues. CDR3 DNA: TGCAGTGCTAGAGACCTACTAGCGGGGCGCTCCTACAATGAGCAGTTCTTC. This codes for CSARDLLAGRSYNEQFF.

This chain connects TRBV12-3 or TRBV12-4 to TRBJ2-5; D gene uncertain. Trimming took 11 bases from V and 2 from J, leaving 12 bases between them. The length of the CDR3 is 12 residues. CDR3 residues: CACALSQETQYF. The CDR3 nucleotides are TGTGCCTGCGCGCTGTCACAAGAGACCCAGTACTTC.

This clonotype was seen many times. The chain carries TRBV6-1 and TRBJ2-2; 9 bases line up with TRBD2. Germline values: CDR1 MNHNS, CDR2 SASEGT. The CDR3 totals 15 residues. The trim removed 7 bases at V and 4 bases at J, leaving 7 bases unmatched. CDR3 nucleotides: TGTGCCAGCACCCGGGGCGGGAGGGCCACCGGGGAGCTGTTTTTT. It is translated as CASTRGGRATGELFF.

This clonotype was seen ten or more times. V usage is TRBV10-3 and J usage is TRBJ1-4; 7 nucleotides agree with TRBD1. This CDR3 has 15 residues. V dropped 6 bases and J dropped 4; count of bases not matched to a gene: 8. The germline V gene has CDR1 ENHRY and CDR2 SYGVKD. CDR3 loop: CAISDTGELNEKLFF. As DNA, the CDR3 is TGTGCCATCAGCGATACAGGGGAACTTAATGAAAAACTGTTTTTT.

The sample holds many counts of this clonotype. This chain joins TRBV2 and TRBJ1-1; D is unclear. CDR3 length: 16 residues. Trimming took 3 bases from V and 4 from J, leaving 18 bases between them. Germline assignment: CDR1 SNHLY and CDR2 FYNNEI. CDR3 bases: TGTGCCAGCAGTGATAGAGGCCTCTCCGAGGGCACTGAAGCTTTCTTT. It codes for CASSDRGLSEGTEAFF.

This chain joins TRBV19 and TRBJ2-2; 8 bases line up with TRBD2. This CDR3 has 16 residues. CDR1 and CDR2 from the germline V gene are LNHDA and SQIVND (reference sequence). The V and J ends lost 5 bases and 7 bases, in that order; junction bases with no gene match: 12. CDR3 in amino acids: CASSPPRGRFVGELFF. In nucleotides, the CDR3 is TGTGCCAGTAGTCCACCACGCGGGAGGTTCGTCGGGGAGCTGTTTTTT.

In its sample, this clonotype was seen a few times. The chain combines TRBV5-1 with TRBJ2-1, with 8 bases aligning to TRBD2. Looked up from germline, CDR1 is SGHRS and CDR2 is YFSETQ. V was clipped by 8 bases and J by 3 bases; unmatched bases: 10. This CDR3 contains 15 residues. The DNA of the CDR3 is TGCGCCAGTACAGCCCAGGGACTAGGCTACAATGAGCAGTTCTTC. Translation gives CASTAQGLGYNEQFF.

V usage is TRBV2 and J usage is TRBJ1-5; D is unresolved. Trimming removed 10 bases at V and 0 bases at J, with 13 bases between. This CDR3 is built from 14 residues. Germline V gene lookup returns CDR1 SNHLY and CDR2 FYNNEI. CDR3 protein: CATRTEDSNQPQHF. Here the CDR3 DNA reads TGTGCCACCCGGACGGAGGATAGCAATCAGCCCCAGCATTTT.

This clonotype has more than one count but fewer than ten. This chain connects TRBV4-2 to TRBJ1-1; D not certain. The CDR3 covers 15 residues. Germline CDR1 is LGHNA and CDR2 is YNFKEQ. V lost 4 bases, J lost 0 bases, and 12 bases lay in between. The CDR3 nucleotides are TGTGCCAGCAGCCGAGCGGGAGGTTTGAACACTGAAGCTTTCTTT. Residues: CASSRAGGLNTEAFF.

V is TRBV7-3 and J is TRBJ2-5, with D perhaps TRBD1 (5 bases). The V end was cut by 4 bases, the J end by 5 bases, with 17 bases between. CDR1 and CDR2 (germline): SGHTA, FQGTGA. The CDR3 spans 15 residues. This CDR3 is CASSWGLDGFETQYF. The CDR3 DNA is TGTGCCAGCAGCTGGGGCCTAGACGGGTTCGAGACCCAGTACTTC.

This clonotype was found many times. The chain recombines TRBV12-3 or TRBV12-4 with TRBJ1-2; perhaps TRBD1 as D (5 bases). The CDR3 covers 14 residues. Trimming took 6 bases from V and 3 from J, leaving 14 bases between them. This CDR3 reads CASSLSGEDYGYTF. The CDR3 DNA is TGTGCCAGCAGCCTGTCGGGGGAGGACTATGGCTACACCTTC.

This clonotype has a handful of counts. The CDR3 sequence is CASSEFGGNSYNSPLHF. For the CDR3, the DNA is TGTGCCAGCAGTGAATTTGGGGGGAACTCCTATAATTCACCCCTCCACTTT. The rearrangement joins TRBV2 to TRBJ1-6, with D perhaps matching TRBD1 (5 bases). This CDR3 contains 17 residues. Germline CDR1 and CDR2: SNHLY and FYNNEI. Trimming took off 2 bases at V and 0 bases at J, with 11 bases between the two ends.

The rearrangement links TRBV4-1 to TRBJ1-5, with D possibly matching TRBD1 (5 bases). Germline CDR1 is MGHRA and CDR2 is YSYEKL. The V end was cut by 1 base, the J end by 4 bases, with 11 bases between. CDR3 length: 15 residues. The CDR3, as DNA: TGCGCCAGCAGCCAAGTGGCAGGGTGGAATCAGCCCCAGCATTTT. Amino acid sequence: CASSQVAGWNQPQHF.

This clonotype has a count of ten or more. The chain couples TRBV7-8 to TRBJ2-3; tentative D call: TRBD2 (6 bases). Trimming cost V 2 bases and J 0 bases, with 12 bases left between them. Germline CDR1 reads SGHVS; CDR2 reads FQNEAQ. The CDR3 contains 16 residues. CDR3 nucleotides: TGTGCCAGCAGCTTATGGGTAGCGGAGAGCACAGATACGCAGTATTTT. Its translation is CASSLWVAESTDTQYF.

This clonotype was counted only a few times. The chain joins TRBV25-1 to TRBJ1-2; 9 nucleotides agree with TRBD1. The germline gives CDR1 MGHDK, CDR2 SYGVNS. This CDR3 contains 14 residues. Germline trimming cut 6 bases from V and 4 bases from J; bases unmatched to any gene: 6. The chain's CDR3 is CASSHRGRAYGYTF. CDR3 coding DNA: TGTGCCAGCAGCCACAGGGGGCGCGCCTATGGCTACACCTTC.

V is TRBV5-5 and J is TRBJ1-2, with unresolved D. The germline V and J ends were trimmed by 5 bases and 0 bases, with 23 bases remaining between them. Looked up from germline, CDR1 is SGHKS and CDR2 is YYEKEE (reference sequence). The CDR3 spans 18 residues. The CDR3 spells CASSRPNTQGSTNYGYTF. In DNA form, the CDR3 reads TGTGCCAGCAGTCGACCGAATACACAAGGGAGTACTAACTATGGCTACACCTTC.